This T cell receptor (beta chain) was observed in a study of T-cell memory formation after mild COVID-19. The study's findings and limits: The study found contracting CD4+ clones mainly in CM and EM and contracting CD8+ clones in EMRA. SARS-CoV-2 specificity was not confirmed for second-wave clones peaking on day 37. There were some responding clones in pre-infection memory, which suggested that cross-reactive memory had joined.

The TCR alpha and TCR beta cDNA libraries, bearing sample barcodes and UMIs, were generated by 5'RACE using constant-segment primers. From the 5' RACE reads, TCRdb called clonotypes with MiXCR, one entry per CDR3 protein. The data show 150,000 to 200,000 distinct CDR3 sequences, 13% to 15% seen once. The CDR3 length is 16 residues. Germline CDR1 reads SEHNR; CDR2 reads FQNEAQ (reference sequence). Losses at the gene ends were 0 bases for V and 8 bases for J; bases not matched to a gene: 9. In its sample, this clonotype was seen many times. What it binds is not known. The genes are TRBV7-9 and TRBJ2-1; 8 bases match TRBD2. This clonotype was obtained from an adult woman who had mild COVID-19 (a few samples of this study predate the infection). Cell type and time point are not known. The sample comprised PBMCs or a T cell subset sorted from them (not recorded which). The CDR3 DNA is TGTGCCAGCAGCTTAGCGACTTGGCGGGAGGTCGATGAGCAGTTCTTC. Translated, it gives CASSLATWREVDEQFF.